What follows is one TCR beta chain and its context. What antigen it recognizes has not been identified. No base quality values were provided; no much bigger clone lies one nucleotide off. The CDR3, cysteine through phenylalanine, is 14 amino acids long. Just CDR3 DNA is preserved here, 42 bases in frame from base 1. The germline V gene yields MNHEY for CDR1 and SVGAGI for CDR2. Between the V and J ends, shortened by 5 bases and 5 bases respectively, the junction contains 15 bases. The sample is drawn from a study of cytomegalovirus exposure and HLA in healthy donors listed by TCRdb under 2017. Background for the entire study: According to an earlier analysis of a few hundred of the donors, some 170 million T cells yielded approximately 120 million unique TCR beta sequences and about 300 Gb of sequence data. Alongside the repertoire data, information on donor age, sex, ethnicity and CMV serostatus was compiled. In the later analysis, no new phenotypic data were used to find candidate immune exposures; instead, reliance was placed on TCR beta sequences and their occurrence across donors. Because of strong linkage in the cohort, 4 to 6 DR-DQ haplotypes were treated as single units for association and clustering. The study was designed to test whether signatures of past pathogen exposure could be identified by cataloging public T cell receptors. High-throughput TCR immunosequencing, statistical association of individual TCRs with disease status, and machine learning were combined to predict cytomegalovirus infection status. HLA typing included class I and class II loci at four-digit resolution. In addition to the first cohort of 666 subjects, a separate validation cohort of approximately 130 different subjects was used. About 280 gigabases of sequencing data and around 80 million unique TCR sequences made up an early release that covered approximately 650 HLA-typed donors. The genetic ancestry cluster associated with self-reported Caucasian donors included about 84% of the 398 genotyped donors. The study used immunosequencing to profile the T cell repertoires of more than 650 subjects and linked those repertoires to cytomegalovirus serostatus. A later genetic analysis used genome-wide SNP genotypes for 398 of the 666 donors, treating that subset as a discovery cohort. All discovery cohort repertoires had been generated using a single sequencing platform. A later analysis re-analyzed previously published TCR beta repertoires from 660 or so donors and added high-resolution HLA genotyping to study TCR occurrence patterns. Among 300 to 500 genotyped donors of the cohort, an average of approximately 240,000 unique TCR beta nucleotide sequences was sequenced per donor, of which 15% to 20% were non-productive. In an earlier analysis of roughly 580 of the donors, high-throughput TCR beta sequencing was used to judge whether each TCR beta V gene segment behaved as functional or pseudogenic. Typing coverage varied by locus: roughly 620-640 donors for A, B, C, DRB1 and DQB1; 522 for DQA1; 606 for DPA1; under 490 for DPB1.

Library prep was done by the immunoSEQ multiplex PCR assay. For the multiplex PCR, a mixture combining 60 forward primers for TCR Vbeta segments and 13 reverse primers for TCR Jbeta segments was used. A multiplex PCR assay on genomic DNA amplified the CDR3 region of rearranged TCR beta genes. On the Illumina HiSeq System, the amplified TCR beta libraries were sequenced as 87-base-pair reads. In the source study's methods: In a later analysis, 77 million or so unique TCR beta chains were counted across the approximately 620 repertoires, and approximately 11 million of these chains were shared by at least two donors. A nearest-neighbor algorithm error-corrected the raw reads and collapsed the reads into unique sequences, merging closely related sequences to remove PCR and sequencing errors. Alignment of CDR3 sequences to IMGT reference sequences was used to assign V, D and J gene segments. For a sequence to be retained, at least a six-nucleotide match to both a V gene segment and a J gene segment was required. Rearrangements were classified as productive when the CDR3 lacked stop codons and remained in frame with V and J, and all other rearrangements were classified as non-productive. Following IMGT convention, CDR3 was defined as the stretch from the second conserved V-encoded cysteine up to the conserved J-encoded phenylalanine. Sequences without an unambiguous match to a single V gene segment were excluded from the earlier analysis of about 600 of the donors. In an earlier analysis of 500 to 750 of the donors, V segments were called functional above 56.7% productive rearrangements and were called segregating when the between-donor standard deviation exceeded 5%. A statistical classification framework was developed to diagnose cytomegalovirus status using the catalog of TCR beta chain sequences. In a later analysis, TCR nucleotide sequences were compared against IMGT/GENE-DB human TR gene sequences so that V and J genes could be assigned. Using the TCRdist pipeline, a later analysis assigned CDR3 sequences along with most-parsimonious VDJ recombination scenarios. A later analysis defined each TCR beta chain by its CDR3 amino acid sequence plus V-gene family, and excluded reads lacking a unique V-gene family. To address suspected cross-contamination and a sequencing artifact, a later analysis removed under 600 highly shared, low-generation-probability nucleotide sequences. In a later analysis, a clonal expansion index for each public chain was calculated from normalized within-repertoire ranks of inferred template counts. In a later analysis, generation probabilities were computed with a VDJ recombination model fitted to out-of-frame rearrangements, and the resulting probabilities were checked against IGoR. In a later analysis, hypergeometric tests were used to score TCR-TCR, TCR-HLA and TCR-CMV co-occurrence, with a repertoire-size bias correction applied to TCR pairs. To estimate false discovery rates, a later analysis permuted the HLA or CMV assignments 20 times. In a later analysis, co-occurring TCRs were grouped with DBSCAN, and TCRdist sequence similarity was added when clustering was performed within HLA-allele-positive subsets. Repertoires with fewer than 30,000 or more than 120,000 public chains, plus five repertoires with anomalous nucleotide sharing, were excluded from co-occurrence clustering. TCRdb re-hosts the immuneACCESS table, in-frame sequences only. Its copies lack some clones; in the studies checked, an unresolved V gene accounts for under half of them, and the cause for the rest is not known. That table furnishes V, J and clone size, whereas the DNA furnished D and trimming. The sample includes some 110,000 clones, with under 85% observed a single time. In total, the top ten clones hold about 4.4% of the sample.

In total, around 600 healthy bone marrow donors made up the cohort. Cohort members were all nominally healthy when sampled, although unrecorded immune exposures were likely present. The donor was CMV seropositive and belonged to the group of 250 to 300 seropositive cohort members. Each donor provided a peripheral blood sample, and peripheral blood mononuclear cells were used for TCR beta sequencing. Genomic DNA was extracted from the blood cell samples with the Qiagen DNeasy Blood Extraction Kit. General conclusions and limits of the study: Only TCR beta chains were sequenced in this cohort, and the absence of alpha or paired-chain data limited detectable features. When HLA alleles, especially DR and DQ, strongly co-occurred, attributing TCR associations to individual alleles was difficult. Compared with equally common non-associated chains, HLA-associated TCR beta chains in a later analysis were more clonally expanded and had lower generation probabilities. Because some donors lacked HLA typing at each locus, the association tests relied only on the typed subset. A further reported finding was that TCR beta sequences accurately predicted the HLA-A and HLA-B alleles for most subjects in the first cohort. Linkage disequilibrium might explain the correlated functional status among segregating V segments, but an unknown experimental factor could not be ruled out. In a later analysis, TCR association rates were found to vary across HLA loci, with the most associated TCRs seen for DRB1 alleles and the fewest for HLA-C alleles. According to a later genetic analysis, donors in an Asian-associated ancestry cluster had fewer N-insertions in productive TCRs than the approximately 670-donor mean. The 87-base-pair reads could not distinguish some IMGT-functional V segments, including TRBV6-2 and TRBV6-3, so those segments were excluded. In vitro tests confirmed that a few of the cytomegalovirus-associated TCR beta chains recognize cytomegalovirus antigens. In an earlier analysis of fewer than 700 of the donors, most TCR beta V segments appeared in productive rearrangements about 90% or about 30% of the time, broadly matching IMGT annotations. A group of highly shared sequence variants was considered likely to be a technical artifact of the sequencing pipeline. While some public TCRs were present in many individuals, most TCR sequences turned up only very rarely across donors. In a later genetic analysis, a missense DCLRE1C variant was associated with V-gene and J-gene trimming of TCR beta chains, and the association was replicated in an independent cohort. The study listed 150 to 200 TCR beta chains as associated with cytomegalovirus. In a later analysis, several top co-occurrence clusters were reported to appear linked to parvovirus B19, influenza, CMV and Epstein-Barr virus. According to the authors, the approach could potentially be generalized to other disease states and immunological phenotypes. Specific HLA alleles were associated with 16,951 TCR beta sequences at a false discovery rate of 0.05 in a later analysis. Presence/absence analyses assumed roughly uniform sequencing depth across donors, an assumption that may not hold. The classifier was reported to diagnose cytomegalovirus status with high specificity and sensitivity in both the original and validation cohorts. Because counts were too low, approximately 18 rarely observed V segments, including chromosome 9 orphons, were excluded from the earlier analysis of around 590 of the donors. In a later analysis, most CMV-associated TCR beta chains were found to appear HLA-restricted, with HLA associations seemingly driven largely by CMV exposure. For the cohort, immune exposure information was limited to CMV serostatus.

The specimen sequenced was PBMCs. The sequence derives from a woman in her forties or fifties in good health and CMV-seropositive. The sequence is built from TRBV6-5 and TRBJ2-5; the D gene remains uncertain. In nucleotides, the sequence is TGTGCCAGCAGTGAATTCGATAGAGTCGAGACCCAGTACTTC. Translated, it reads CASSEFDRVETQYF.